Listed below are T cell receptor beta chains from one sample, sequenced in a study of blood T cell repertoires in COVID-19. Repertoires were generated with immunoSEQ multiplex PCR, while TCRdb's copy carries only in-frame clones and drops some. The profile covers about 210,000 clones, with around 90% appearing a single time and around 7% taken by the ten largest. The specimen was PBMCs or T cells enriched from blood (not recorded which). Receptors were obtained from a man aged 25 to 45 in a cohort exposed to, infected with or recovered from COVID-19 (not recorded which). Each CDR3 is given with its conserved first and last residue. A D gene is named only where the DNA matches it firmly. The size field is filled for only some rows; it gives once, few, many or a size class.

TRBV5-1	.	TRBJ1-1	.	CASSLMIPPGNMNTEAFF	TGCGCCAGCAGCCTCATGATTCCCCCGGGAAACATGAACACTGAAGCTTTCTTT
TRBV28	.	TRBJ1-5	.	CASSLFGWGQPQHF	TGTGCCAGCAGTTTATTTGGATGGGGCCAGCCCCAGCATTTT
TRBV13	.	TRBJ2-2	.	CASSSRQGGTGELFF	TGTGCCAGCAGCTCACGACAGGGAGGAACCGGGGAGCTGTTTTTT
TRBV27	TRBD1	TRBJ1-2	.	CASSVNRGENYGYTF	TGTGCCAGCAGCGTAAACAGGGGGGAAAACTATGGCTACACCTTC
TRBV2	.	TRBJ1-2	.	CASSDTTGTSSNYGYTF	TGTGCCAGCAGTGACACAACCGGGACATCTTCTAACTATGGCTACACCTTC
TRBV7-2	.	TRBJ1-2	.	CASSLEWGGAGYTF	TGTGCCAGCAGCTTAGAGTGGGGCGGTGCGGGCTACACCTTC
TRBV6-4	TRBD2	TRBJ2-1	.	CASSDSGTSGSNEQFF	TGTGCCAGCAGTGACTCCGGGACTAGCGGGAGCAATGAGCAGTTCTTC
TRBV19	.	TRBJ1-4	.	CASSIQDIPNEKLFF	TGTGCCAGTAGTATTCAGGACATACCTAATGAAAAACTGTTTTTT
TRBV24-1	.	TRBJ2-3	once	CATSPREEISTSTDTQYF	TGTGCCACCAGCCCTCGGGAAGAAATAAGTACTAGCACAGATACGCAGTATTTT
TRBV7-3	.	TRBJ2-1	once	CASSPRGGRNEQFF	TGTGCCAGCAGCCCCCGAGGGGGACGGAATGAGCAGTTCTTC
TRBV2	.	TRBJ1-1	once	CASSGGGSRLRSEAFF	TGTGCCAGCTCGGGAGGGGGGTCGCGTCTCCGGAGTGAAGCTTTCTTT
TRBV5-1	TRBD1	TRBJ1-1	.	CASRQGAMNTEAFF	TGCGCCAGCCGACAGGGGGCGATGAACACTGAAGCTTTCTTT
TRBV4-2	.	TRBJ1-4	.	CASSPGAGRGNEKLFF	TGTGCCAGCAGCCCCGGTGCAGGGCGTGGGAATGAAAAACTGTTTTTT
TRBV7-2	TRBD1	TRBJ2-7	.	CASSMGQGQYEQYF	TGTGCCAGCAGCATGGGACAGGGGCAATACGAGCAGTACTTC